This T cell receptor (beta chain) derives from a study of T cell responses to AZD1222 COVID-19 vaccine listed by TCRdb under 2021. Background on the whole study: AZD1222 recipients given second doses at about 4 weeks or at about 12 weeks were pooled, since spike-specific TCR depth and breadth were not found to differ between the two schedules. A total of approximately 230 trial participants underwent TCR sequencing, of whom about 200 received two doses of AZD1222 and 26 received two doses of the MenACWY control vaccine. Enrollment into the trials was organized by age into subgroups of 18-55, 56-69 and 70-plus years, and those subgroups contained roughly 150, 30 and 60 TCR-sequenced participants, respectively. What the study reported, not specific to this receptor: No day 14 peak-response samples were available, so repertoires were characterized only after the peak T cell response. The 56-69-year group was small, and its depth increase did not reach significance, likely because of low power. Conclusions about previously exposed vaccinees are limited because only six or seven AZD1222 recipients were SARS-CoV-2 seropositive at baseline. The vaccine-associated CD4 TCRs covered the entire spike protein, and the dominant responses fell in regions 160-218 and 743-854. Nearly half of unique spike-specific TCRs reportedly recognized epitopes outside regions mutated in the B.1.351 and B.1.1.7 variants. Spike-specific TCR breadth and depth rose significantly after two AZD1222 doses compared with day 0 and with MenACWY recipients. Participants were mostly white British and included more females than males, and it was suggested by the authors that clonal diversity may have been underestimated.

In light of the paper, this sample's time point label describes: baseline before first vaccination. The vaccinee samples were drawn from two UK trials, COV001 and COV002, one of which was a single-blind randomized controlled phase 2/3 trial testing AZD1222 (ChAdOx1 nCoV-19) in healthy adults. For TCRbeta chain sequencing, PBMC samples were collected from trial participants at day 0 and at day 28 after the second dose. About this clone: The target of this receptor is not known. No qualities accompany the bases; no much larger clone lies one base away.

Including the terminal cysteine and phenylalanine, the CDR3 comprises 14 residues. The sequence is cut down to CDR3 DNA, 42 bases in frame from base 1. CDR1 and CDR2 (LNHDA, SQIVND) derive from the germline V gene (reference sequence). For this chain, trimming is 3 bases at the V end and 5 bases at the J end, and the number of junction bases without a gene match is 1. The CDR3 regions of human TCRbeta chains were analyzed by immunosequencing. In the original analysis: Repertoire TCRs were matched against a reference library of SARS-CoV-2-specific TCRs generated with the MIRA antigen-specificity platform. Breadth meant the fraction of unique TCRs that were SARS-CoV-2-associated, whereas depth meant the fraction of total T cells that were SARS-CoV-2-associated. Each spike-specific TCR was assigned to its reactive spike region and to a CD4 or CD8 class using the MIRA data. Log10-transformed breadth and depth values were compared by one-way ANOVA with Sidak's multiple comparisons tests. TCRdb took over this immuneACCESS table, retaining in-frame rearrangements with V and J assigned. Such tables are incomplete; in checked studies, under half of the missing clones stem from an unresolved V gene, and the remainder is unexplained. The V and J calls and clone size come from that table; D and trimming were worked out from the DNA. The sample contains about 110,000 clones, over 80% of them found a single time. The top ten clonotypes cover around 7.5% of the sample.

Recombination joined TRBV19 with TRBJ1-4, and 9 bases in between align with TRBD1. The sequences come from peripheral blood, collected on day 0 of AZD1222 vaccination. The clonotype comes from an adult in good health. The DNA is as follows: TGTGCCAGTAGTATGGGACAGGGAAATGAAAAACTGTTTTTT. It is translated as CASSMGQGNEKLFF.